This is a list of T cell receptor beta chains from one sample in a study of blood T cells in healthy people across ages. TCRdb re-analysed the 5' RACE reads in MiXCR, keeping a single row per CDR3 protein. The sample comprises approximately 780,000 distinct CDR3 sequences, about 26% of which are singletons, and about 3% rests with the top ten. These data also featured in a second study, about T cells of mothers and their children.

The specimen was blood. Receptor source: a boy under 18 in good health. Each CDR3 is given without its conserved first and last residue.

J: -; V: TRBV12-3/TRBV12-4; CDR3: ASRDGTSRQF
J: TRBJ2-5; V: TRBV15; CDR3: ATSTGTGVARGEQY
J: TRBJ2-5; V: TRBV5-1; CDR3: ASSPAAGGGQETQH
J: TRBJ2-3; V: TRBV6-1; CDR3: ASRQRLAGGTDTQY
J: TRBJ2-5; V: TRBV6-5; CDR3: ASSYSLASEETQY
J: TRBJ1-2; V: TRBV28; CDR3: ASSLGDYGYT
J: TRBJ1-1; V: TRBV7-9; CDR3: ASSLRVGDTEAF
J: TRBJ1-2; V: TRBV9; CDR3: ASSPRSGGNYGYT
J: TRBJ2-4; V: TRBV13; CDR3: ASRSAQGSKNIQY
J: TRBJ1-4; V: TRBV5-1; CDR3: ASSLGSNEKLF
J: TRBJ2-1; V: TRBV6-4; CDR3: ASSESPGSYNEQF
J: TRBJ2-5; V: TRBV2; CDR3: ASSDQGTQY
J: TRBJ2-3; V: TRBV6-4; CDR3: ASSVGLDTDTQY
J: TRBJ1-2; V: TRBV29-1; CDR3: SVEWGGRDRVFYGYT
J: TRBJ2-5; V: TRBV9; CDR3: ASASGGISYNEQF
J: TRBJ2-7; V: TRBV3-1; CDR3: ASSHSGQLSYEQY
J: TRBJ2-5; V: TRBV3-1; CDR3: ASSQETVTQY
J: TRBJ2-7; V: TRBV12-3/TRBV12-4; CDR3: ASSPTSGTGFYEQY
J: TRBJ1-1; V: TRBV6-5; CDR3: ASSYSGQANTEAF
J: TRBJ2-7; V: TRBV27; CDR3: ASSPTGLIYEQY
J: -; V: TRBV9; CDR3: ASSGGSWYEQY
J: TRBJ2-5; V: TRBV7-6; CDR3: ASSSHQETQY